These 28 T cell receptor beta chains were sequenced from one sample in a study of technical replicates of blood from a handful of donors. Here immunoSEQ multiplex PCR was the method, and the copy in TCRdb shows in-frame clones only, minus some. The sample holds tens of thousands of clones; around 88% are singletons and the top ten take roughly 5%. The sample comprised PBMCs. The source of these receptors is a human donor in good health. Some clones in this sample may be carry-over from other donors' samples.

In its sample, this clone was seen a few times. CDR3 sequence reads: CASSLTRGASGRQTQYF. The CDR3 nucleotides read TGTGCCAGCAGCTTGACCCGGGGGGCTAGCGGGAGACAGACCCAGTACTTC. The chain joins TRBV5-6 to TRBJ2-5; 10 positions agree with TRBD2. J gave up 6 bases and V 1 base, and 12 bases lay outside the gene matches. The CDR3 covers 17 residues. The V gene's germline CDR1 is SGHDT and CDR2 YYEEEE.

The J gene is TRBJ2-2, the V gene TRBV30, with a weak D call TRBD1 (7 bases). CDR1 GTSNPN and CDR2 SVGIG come from the germline V gene (reference sequence). This CDR3 comprises 13 residues. V shed 7 bases and J shed 5 bases, with 14 bases lying between them. The CDR3 here is CAFEAGGTGELFF. Here the CDR3 DNA reads TGTGCCTTTGAGGCAGGGGGGACCGGGGAGCTGTTTTTT.

The chain links TRBV4-3 to TRBJ1-1; D is unresolved. This CDR3 has 13 amino acids. Germline assignment: CDR1 LGHNA and CDR2 YSLEER. Trimming cost V 0 bases and J 1 base, with 3 bases left between them. In nucleotides, the CDR3 is TGCGCCAGCAGCCAAGAGAGGAACACTGAAGCTTTCTTT. This encodes CASSQERNTEAFF.

This clone occurred once. The chain couples TRBV19 to TRBJ2-7, with D perhaps matching TRBD1 (6 bases). The CDR3 runs 15 residues. Trimming pared 4 bases from V and 2 bases from J, leaving 15 bases between. Germline V gene sequence: CDR1 LNHDA, CDR2 SQIVND (reference sequence). Here the CDR3 reads CASSTLDRTPYEQYF. CDR3 sequence (DNA): TGTGCCAGTAGTACCCTCGACAGGACCCCCTACGAGCAGTACTTC. The whole variable domain, filled in from reference TRBV19 and TRBJ2-7, reads DGGITQSPKYLFRKEGQNVTLSCEQNLNHDAMYWYRQDPGQGLRLIYYSQIVNDFQKGDIAEGYSVSREKKESFPLTVTSAQKNPTAFYLCASSTLDRTPYEQYFGPGTRLTVT.

The genes are TRBV11-3 and TRBJ1-1; unclear D gene. Germline V CDR1 and CDR2: SGHNT, YENEEA. V was pared by 5 bases and J by 5 bases, with 15 bases between. CDR3 size: 14 residues. CDR3 nucleotide sequence: TGTGCCAGCAGCCCCGGACGGACGGGAACTGAAGCTTTCTTT. It encodes CASSPGRTGTEAFF.

The chain carries TRBV7-3 and TRBJ2-5; TRBD1 might be the D (5 bases). V lost 3 bases and J 2 bases, leaving 13 bases between the germline ends. In germline, CDR1 is SGHTA, CDR2 FQGTGA. This CDR3 contains 15 residues. The CDR3, as DNA: TGTGCCAGCAGCTTGGGTGGACACTTACAAGAGACCCAGTACTTC. It encodes CASSLGGHLQETQYF.

The chain uses TRBV12-5 and TRBJ2-1, with TRBD2 matching over 10 bases. Per the germline V gene, CDR1 is LGHNT and CDR2 is FRNRAP. There are 17 residues in the CDR3. V lost 3 bases and J lost 0; bases outside the gene matches: 5. The CDR3: CASGLNLAGGSYNEQFF. The CDR3 DNA reads as TGTGCTAGTGGTTTAAACTTAGCGGGGGGCTCCTACAATGAGCAGTTCTTC. Drawing the rest from reference TRBV12-5 and TRBJ2-1, the complete variable domain is DARVTQTPRHKVTEMGQEVTMRCQPILGHNTVFWYRQTMMQGLELLAYFRNRAPLDDSGMPKDRFSAEMPDATLATLKIQPSEPRDSAVYFCASGLNLAGGSYNEQFFGPGTRLTVL.

The J gene is TRBJ1-2, the V gene TRBV7-2; D remains ambiguous. The CDR3 spans 14 residues. V shed 2 bases and J shed 6 bases, with 13 bases lying between them. CDR1 is SGHTA and CDR2 is FQGNSA in the germline V gene. The DNA for the CDR3 is TGTGCCAGCAGCTTATACCTTTTGACTGATGGCTACACCTTC. Translating it yields CASSLYLLTDGYTF.

This chain links TRBV2 with TRBJ2-3; no clear D gene. The V and J ends lost 3 bases and 3 bases respectively, with 10 bases between them. The CDR3 totals 14 residues. Germline CDR1 and CDR2: SNHLY and FYNNEI. Here the CDR3 reads CASSDLRLTDTQYF. Written as DNA, the CDR3 is TGTGCCAGCAGTGACTTGCGGCTAACAGATACGCAGTATTTT.

This rearrangement joins TRBV5-8 to TRBJ2-3; TRBD2 might be the D (6 bases). CDR1 is SGHTS, CDR2 YDEGEE, per germline. The CDR3 extends over 16 amino acids. V was trimmed by 4 bases and J by 4 bases, leaving 19 bases between them. CDR3 coding DNA: TGTGCCAGCAGCCTGGGTAGGTCAGGCGGGGCAGATACGCAGTATTTT. Protein product: CASSLGRSGGADTQYF.

V is TRBV27 and J is TRBJ2-1, with 8 bases fitting TRBD2. There are 18 residues in the CDR3. The ends lost 0 bases at V and 8 bases at J; junction bases unmatched: 15. Germline V gene sequence: CDR1 MNHEY, CDR2 SMNVEV (reference sequence). In DNA form, the CDR3 reads TGTGCCAGCAGTTTATCCCGGACTAGCCCAGAGAGGGTACATGAGCAGTTCTTC. Protein sequence: CASSLSRTSPERVHEQFF.

The chain joins TRBV15 to TRBJ2-4; perhaps TRBD2 as D (6 bases). Germline V gene sequence: CDR1 LNHNV, CDR2 YYDKDF (reference sequence). With 5 bases removed from V and 5 bases from J, the gap between germline ends came to 10 bases. This CDR3 is 13 amino acids long. The CDR3 DNA follows: TGTGCCACCAGCCGACTAGTCCAAAACATTCAGTACTTC. Its protein product is CATSRLVQNIQYF.

This clone was observed a handful of times. This chain joins TRBV10-3 and TRBJ2-5; 10 bases match TRBD2. The CDR3 runs 15 residues. The V segment lost 4 bases and the J segment 5 bases; nucleotides outside the gene matches: 7. Germline-derived CDR1 and CDR2 are ENHRY and SYGVKD. In nucleotides, the CDR3 is TGTGCCATCAGTGGGGTAGGGACTAGCGTGGAGACCCAGTACTTC. Amino acid sequence: CAISGVGTSVETQYF.

This clone appeared once. This chain connects TRBV7-9 to TRBJ2-7, with D maybe TRBD2 (7 bases). Germline V gives CDR1 SEHNR, CDR2 FQNEAQ (reference sequence). Trimming removed 4 bases from V and 7 bases from J, with 20 bases in between. The CDR3 length is 15 residues. The CDR3: CASSYEFAGAGEQYF. Written as DNA, the CDR3 is TGTGCCAGCAGCTATGAATTCGCGGGGGCGGGAGAGCAGTACTTC.

The rearrangement links TRBV4-3 to TRBJ2-7, with 10 nucleotides matching TRBD2. Germline CDR1 is LGHNA and CDR2 is YSLEER. The CDR3 spans 16 residues. V dropped 0 bases and J dropped 9; count of bases not matched to a gene: 11. The CDR3 reads CASSQDSLAGALGQYF. CDR3 in DNA: TGCGCCAGCAGCCAAGATTCCCTAGCGGGGGCCCTTGGGCAGTACTTC.

The chain carries TRBV5-5 and TRBJ1-3, with 8 bases that match TRBD1. This CDR3 is 15 amino acids long. Unmatched junction bases numbered 5, after V lost 4 bases and J lost 2 bases. The germline gives CDR1 SGHKS, CDR2 YYEKEE (reference sequence). DNA for the CDR3: TGTGCCAGCAGCCCGACAGGGGATACTGGAAACACCATATATTTT. As protein: CASSPTGDTGNTIYF.

In its sample, this clone was seen once. The chain carries TRBV6-6 and TRBJ1-4, with D perhaps TRBD1 (5 bases). The V gene's germline CDR1 is MNHNY and CDR2 SVGAGI (reference sequence). With 7 bases removed from V and 4 bases from J, the gap between germline ends came to 13 bases. The CDR3 is 14 residues long. DNA for the CDR3: TGTGCCAGCAAAGGGGAACAGTTTAATGAAAAACTGTTTTTT. It yields the protein CASKGEQFNEKLFF.

CDR3 in DNA: TGTGCCAGCAGCTTAGCCGAGGCCTCGGCACGGGAGACCCAGTACTTC. Translating gives CASSLAEASARETQYF. The rearrangement joins TRBV7-8 to TRBJ2-5; D ambiguous. CDR3 length: 16 residues. V dropped 0 bases and J dropped 5 bases, with 16 bases sitting between them. The germline V gene encodes CDR1 SGHVS and CDR2 FQNEAQ.

This chain links TRBV30 with TRBJ2-7; possible D gene TRBD2, 7 bases. The V and J ends lost 5 bases and 0 bases respectively, with 14 bases between them. This CDR3 spans 14 amino acids. Per the germline V gene, CDR1 is GTSNPN and CDR2 is SVGIG (reference sequence). CDR3 DNA sequence: TGTGCCTGGTCACGAGGGGGGGCCTCCTACGAGCAGTACTTC. This encodes CAWSRGGASYEQYF.

This clone was detected a few times. V gene TRBV2 combines with J gene TRBJ1-6; TRBD1 agrees at 12 bases. The CDR3 length is 14 residues. The ends lost 6 bases at V and 11 bases at J; junction bases unmatched: 5. CDR1 and CDR2 from the germline V gene are SNHLY and FYNNEI. Written as DNA, the CDR3 is TGTGCCAGCAGCCCGGGACAGGGGGCTACACCCCTCCACTTT. Protein product: CASSPGQGATPLHF.

The rearrangement links TRBV7-9 to TRBJ2-7; D possibly corresponds to TRBD2 (6 bases). This CDR3 is 14 amino acids long. Germline-derived CDR1 and CDR2 are SEHNR and FQNEAQ (reference sequence). Trimming cost V 5 bases and J 0 bases, with 11 bases left between them. The CDR3 region has the DNA TGTGCCAGCAGCAGAGGAGGGAGCTCCTACGAGCAGTACTTC. Its translation: CASSRGGSSYEQYF.

The chain joins TRBV7-9 to TRBJ2-7; the match to TRBD2 covers 9 bases. The germline gives CDR1 SEHNR, CDR2 FQNEAQ (reference sequence). The CDR3 loop spans 14 amino acids. V was clipped by 4 bases and J by 2 bases; unmatched bases: 3. The CDR3: CASSSLAGTYEQYF. The CDR3 coding sequence is TGTGCCAGCAGCTCCCTAGCGGGAACCTACGAGCAGTACTTC.

This sequence joins TRBV7-2 and TRBJ1-4; possibly TRBD1 for D (6 bases). The CDR3 runs 15 residues. Germline values: CDR1 SGHTA, CDR2 FQGNSA. Trimming shortened V by 1 base and J by 3 bases, and 9 bases separated the two germline ends. Here the CDR3 DNA reads TGTGCCAGCAGCTTAGACAGGGTCGCTAATGAAAAACTGTTTTTT. Protein product: CASSLDRVANEKLFF. Filled out from reference TRBV7-2 and TRBJ1-4, the complete variable domain reads GAGVSQSPSNKVTEKGKDVELRCDPISGHTALYWYRQSLGQGLEFLIYFQGNSAPDKSGLPSDRFSAERTGGSVSTLTIQRTQQEDSAVYLCASSLDRVANEKLFFGSGTQLSVL.

V is TRBV6-1 and J is TRBJ1-6; 8 bases agree with TRBD1. V shed 6 bases and J 2 bases; nucleotides not matched to a gene: 3. This CDR3 is built from 15 residues. Germline lookup yields CDR1 MNHNS and CDR2 SASEGT. CDR3 in DNA: TGTGCCAGCAGGACAGGGGAAACCTATAATTCACCCCTCCACTTT. Protein product: CASRTGETYNSPLHF.

In this sample, this clone turned up once. The V gene is TRBV9, the J gene TRBJ1-2; D gene uncertain. Trimming shortened V by 0 bases and J by 2 bases, and 8 bases separated the two germline ends. CDR1 is SGDLS, CDR2 YYNGEE, per germline. This CDR3 has 14 residues. The CDR3 protein is CASSVVPQNYGYTF. CDR3 coding DNA: TGTGCCAGCAGCGTAGTTCCACAAAACTATGGCTACACCTTC.

The rearrangement joins TRBV9 to TRBJ1-5; 8 bases map to TRBD1. The length of the CDR3 is 15 residues. CDR1 and CDR2 (germline): SGDLS, YYNGEE. The V gene end was trimmed by 0 bases and the J gene end by 4 bases; junction bases not matched to a gene: 3. The CDR3 reads CASSVEGQGNQPQHF. The CDR3 DNA is TGTGCCAGCAGCGTAGAAGGACAGGGTAATCAGCCCCAGCATTTT.

The V gene is TRBV7-3, the J gene TRBJ2-5; TRBD2 matches at 10 bases. Trimming at V came to 5 bases and at J to 4 bases, leaving 7 bases not matched to a gene. The CDR3 runs 15 residues. Germline V gives CDR1 SGHTA, CDR2 FQGTGA. The CDR3 sequence: CASSPLAGEGETQYF. In DNA, the CDR3 is TGTGCCAGCAGCCCTCTAGCGGGAGAAGGAGAGACCCAGTACTTC.

This clone was counted between two and nine times. The chain recombines TRBV10-3 with TRBJ1-5; D ambiguous. Trimming took off 5 bases at V and 2 bases at J, with 7 bases between the two ends. The CDR3 covers 13 residues. Germline CDR1 reads ENHRY; CDR2 reads SYGVKD. The CDR3 sequence: CAISNRRNQPQHF. Written as DNA, the CDR3 is TGTGCCATCAGTAATCGTCGCAATCAGCCCCAGCATTTT.